The entry below gives a single TCR beta chain sequence along with its context. This receptor's antigen is unknown. No qualities accompany the bases; no much larger clone lies one base away. The CDR3 regions of human TCRbeta chains were analyzed by immunosequencing. Per the original workflow: TCRs in the repertoires were matched against a reference library of SARS-CoV-2-specific TCRs that had been generated with the MIRA antigen-specificity platform. Breadth meant the fraction of unique TCRs that were SARS-CoV-2-associated, whereas depth meant the fraction of total T cells that were SARS-CoV-2-associated. Each spike-specific TCR was assigned to its reactive spike region and to a CD4 or CD8 class using the MIRA data. Log10-transformed breadth and depth values were compared by one-way ANOVA with Sidak's multiple comparisons tests. TCRdb re-hosts the immuneACCESS table, in-frame sequences only. Its copies lack some clones; in the studies checked, an unresolved V gene accounts for under half of them, and the cause for the rest is not known. V and J calls and clone size come straight from that table; D and trimming were deduced from the DNA. Recorded for this sample are 200,000 or so clones; 85% to 95% of them occurred a single time. The ten largest clones add up to roughly 8.4% of the sample.

The sample's time point label, decoded: baseline before first vaccination. The vaccinee samples were drawn from two UK trials, COV001 and COV002, one of which was a single-blind randomized controlled phase 2/3 trial testing AZD1222 (ChAdOx1 nCoV-19) in healthy adults. For TCRbeta chain sequencing, PBMC samples from trial participants were taken at day 0 and at day 28 after the second dose. The entry originates in a study of T cell responses to AZD1222 COVID-19 vaccine (dated by TCRdb to about 2021). About the full investigation: Because spike-specific TCR depth and breadth did not differ between the two schedules, AZD1222 recipients who got a second dose at roughly 4 weeks were pooled with those who got a second dose at roughly 12 weeks. A total of just over 230 trial participants underwent TCR sequencing, of whom about 200 had received two doses of AZD1222 and around 25 had received two doses of the MenACWY control vaccine. Trial participants were enrolled by age into subgroups of 18-55, 56-69 and 70-plus years, and around 150, 29 and 61 TCR-sequenced participants, respectively, were included in these subgroups.

The CDR3 goes from the cysteine to the phenylalanine over 13 residues. Only the CDR3 region is kept as DNA, spanning 39 bases read in frame from base 1. Cut back by 6 bases and 2 bases, the V and J ends lie 5 bases apart. Per the germline V gene, SGHTA is the CDR1 and FQGTGA is the CDR2. Study-level results and caveats: Only five or six AZD1222 recipients were SARS-CoV-2 seropositive at baseline, limiting conclusions about previously exposed vaccinees. After two AZD1222 doses, both the breadth and the depth of spike-specific TCRs were significantly higher than at day 0 and than in MenACWY recipients. Because no day 14 peak-response samples were available, repertoires were characterized only after the peak T cell response. The 56-69-year group was small, and its depth increase did not reach significance, likely because of low power. Most participants were white British and females outnumbered males, and the authors suggested that clonal diversity may have been underestimated. Reportedly, almost half of the unique spike-specific TCRs recognized epitopes lying outside the regions that are mutated in the B.1.351 and B.1.1.7 variants. The vaccine-associated CD4 TCRs covered the entire spike protein, and the dominant responses fell in regions 160-218 and 743-854.

This sample comprised peripheral blood, obtained on day 0 of AZD1222 vaccination. The TCR was taken from an adult in good health. The chain employs TRBV7-3 and TRBJ2-6, with the D gene too uncertain to name. The nucleotide sequence reads TGTGCCAGCAGTAGGGCTGGGGCCAACGTCCTGACTTTC. Its amino acids are CASSRAGANVLTF. The variable domain in full, with residues beyond the CDR3 obtained from the reference TRBV7-3 and TRBJ2-6 genes, is GAGVSQTPSNKVTEKGKYVELRCDPISGHTALYWYRQSLGQGPEFLIYFQGTGAADDSGLPNDRFFAVRPEGSVSTLKIQRTERGDSAVYLCASSRAGANVLTFGAGSRLTVL.